The 17 T cell receptor beta chains presented below share a single source sample, sequenced in a study of cytomegalovirus exposure and HLA in healthy donors. Researchers ran the PCR with 60 Vbeta and 13 Jbeta primers. Assay used: immunoSEQ multiplex PCR; TCRdb lists only in-frame clones, some missing. The data show around 62,000 clones, approximately 75% seen once. The sequenced material came from PBMCs. The receptors here all came from a man aged 60 to 75 in good health and CMV-seropositive.

V usage is TRBV19 and J usage is TRBJ1-2; tentative D call: TRBD1 (6 bases). Trimming took 5 bases from V and 3 from J, leaving 16 bases between them. CDR3 size: 15 residues. The V gene's germline CDR1 is LNHDA and CDR2 SQIVND (reference sequence). CDR3 sequence reads: CASSPSDSPHYGYTF. The CDR3 nucleotides read TGTGCCAGTAGTCCCTCGGACAGCCCCCACTATGGCTACACCTTC.

The V call is TRBV27, the J call TRBJ2-2; weak D call: TRBD1 (5 bases). The germline CDR1 and CDR2 sequences are MNHEY and SMNVEV (reference sequence). This CDR3 region has 11 residues. V was trimmed by 5 bases and J by 7 bases, leaving 5 bases between them. DNA of the CDR3: TGTGCCAGCAGTAGGGGCGGGGAGCTGTTTTTT. Its protein is CASSRGGELFF.

The chain is built from TRBV29-1 and TRBJ2-7; D might be TRBD1 (6 bases). The CDR3 runs to 14 residues. Germline V gives CDR1 SQVTM, CDR2 ANQGSEA. V shed 7 bases and J shed 2 bases, with 18 bases lying between them. CDR3: CSATRQGPPYEQYF. The CDR3 nucleotides read TGCAGCGCCACCCGGCAGGGGCCGCCCTACGAGCAGTACTTC.

DNA for the CDR3: TGTGCCAGTAGGACACCTATGAACACTGAAGCTTTCTTT. It encodes CASRTPMNTEAFF. The chain uses TRBV25-1 and TRBJ1-1; D might be TRBD1 (5 bases). The CDR3 is 13 residues long. Trimming removed 9 bases at V and 0 bases at J, with 11 bases between. CDR1 is MGHDK and CDR2 is SYGVNS in the germline V gene.

V and J are TRBV6-4 and TRBJ1-6; 7 nucleotides agree with TRBD1. This CDR3 has 13 residues. CDR1 and CDR2 from the germline V gene are MRHNA and SNTAGT. V dropped 4 bases and J dropped 7; count of bases not matched to a gene: 1. CDR3 amino acids: CASSAGQNSPLHF. CDR3 bases: TGTGCCAGCAGTGCGGGACAGAATTCACCCCTCCACTTT.

The chain is built from TRBV6-1 and TRBJ1-1, with D maybe TRBD1 (5 bases). Germline lookup yields CDR1 MNHNS and CDR2 SASEGT. The CDR3 is made up of 14 amino acids. The V gene lost 3 bases and the J gene lost 1 base, with 9 bases spanning the gap. In nucleotides, the CDR3 is TGTGCCAGCAGTGAGCTGGACAAGAACACTGAAGCTTTCTTT. Protein sequence: CASSELDKNTEAFF.

The V and J genes are TRBV10-3 and TRBJ1-1, with 8 nucleotides matching TRBD1. J was trimmed by 3 bases and V by 3 bases; bases with no gene match: 6. CDR1 and CDR2 from the germline V gene are ENHRY and SYGVKD. There are 15 residues in the CDR3. The CDR3 DNA is TGTGCCATCAGTGATCCAGGGACAGGAGACACTGAAGCTTTCTTT. This encodes CAISDPGTGDTEAFF.

This clone was seen a single time. The chain links TRBV29-1 to TRBJ2-1; TRBD2 aligns across 8 bases. The trim removed 7 bases at V and 0 bases at J, leaving 2 bases unmatched. The CDR3 runs 13 residues. Germline V gives CDR1 SQVTM, CDR2 ANQGSEA. The CDR3 protein is CSGSGSSYNEQFF. The CDR3 coding sequence is TGCAGCGGAAGCGGGAGCTCCTACAATGAGCAGTTCTTC.

There are a few counts of this clone. The rearrangement joins TRBV5-1 to TRBJ1-2; 7 bases line up with TRBD1. Germline V gene sequence: CDR1 SGHRS, CDR2 YFSETQ. The CDR3 is made up of 15 amino acids. The V gene end was trimmed by 4 bases and the J gene end by 0 bases; junction bases not matched to a gene: 6. Here the CDR3 DNA reads TGCGCCAGCAGCCCGAGGGGGCCCGCTAACTATGGCTACACCTTC. It is translated as CASSPRGPANYGYTF.

The V call is TRBV7-9, the J call TRBJ2-1, with a tentative D call TRBD2 (6 bases). Per germline, CDR1 SEHNR and CDR2 FQNEAQ (reference sequence). Trimming took 1 base from V and 7 from J, leaving 14 bases between them. The CDR3 sequence is 15 residues long. CDR3 in amino acids: CASSLGDSVGNEQFF. The CDR3 nucleotides read TGTGCCAGCAGCTTAGGGGACTCAGTGGGGAATGAGCAGTTCTTC.

The gene calls are TRBV19 and TRBJ2-1, with unresolved D. The CDR3 loop spans 13 amino acids. Trimming took 0 bases from V and 4 from J, leaving 4 bases between them. CDR1 and CDR2 (germline): LNHDA, SQIVND (reference sequence). The CDR3 here is CASSIDQYNEQFF. The CDR3, as DNA: TGTGCCAGTAGTATAGATCAATACAATGAGCAGTTCTTC.

This clone was picked up a small number of times. The rearrangement links TRBV7-9 to TRBJ1-3; D is unresolved. This CDR3 is 14 amino acids long. The V gene's germline CDR1 is SEHNR and CDR2 FQNEAQ (reference sequence). V was clipped by 5 bases and J by 1 base, with 9 bases between them. For the CDR3, the DNA is TGTGCCAGCAGCCTTTCCGTTTCTGGAAACACCATATATTTT. Translating it yields CASSLSVSGNTIYF.

In regard to this clone: Other DNA sequences within the sample encode an identical CDR3. The rearrangement links TRBV27 to TRBJ2-1; 13 nucleotides align to TRBD2. V was clipped by 7 bases and J by 9 bases; unmatched bases: 6. The germline CDR1 and CDR2 sequences are MNHEY and SMNVEV (reference sequence). The CDR3 has 14 residues. The CDR3 DNA reads TGTGCCAGCAAAGGACTAGCGGGAGTCAGTGAGCAGTTCTTC. Amino acids: CASKGLAGVSEQFF.

A few counts support this clone. The chain joins TRBV5-6 to TRBJ2-3; no clear D gene. Germline CDR1 is SGHDT and CDR2 is YYEEEE. The CDR3 consists of 14 residues. V was pared by 0 bases and J by 0 bases, with 5 bases between. CDR3 protein: CASSLGPSTDTQYF. CDR3 coding DNA: TGTGCCAGCAGCTTGGGTCCTAGCACAGATACGCAGTATTTT.

This chain uses TRBV11-2 with TRBJ1-3; 7 bases match TRBD1. After removal of 2 bases from V and 5 bases from J, the junction contained 6 bases not matched to a gene. The CDR3 covers 15 residues. The germline gives CDR1 SGHAT, CDR2 FQNNGV. DNA for the CDR3: TGTGCCAGCAGCTTAAGACAGGGCCTGAGAAACACCATATATTTT. Residues: CASSLRQGLRNTIYF. Based on the CDR3 plus reference TRBV11-2 and TRBJ1-3, the full variable domain is EAGVAQSPRYKIIEKRQSVAFWCNPISGHATLYWYQQILGQGPKLLIQFQNNGVVDDSQLPKDRFSAERLKGVDSTLKIQPAKLEDSAVYLCASSLRQGLRNTIYFGEGSWLTVV.

The chain uses TRBV4-1 and TRBJ2-5; TRBD2 agrees at 7 bases. V lost 1 base to trimming and J lost 5 bases; unmatched junction nucleotides: 4. Per the germline V gene, CDR1 is MGHRA and CDR2 is YSYEKL. The CDR3 contains 14 residues. CDR3 loop: CASSQGGGKETQYF. The CDR3 bases are TGCGCCAGCAGCCAAGGGGGGGGGAAGGAGACCCAGTACTTC.

This clone was seen more than once but under ten times. V gene TRBV14 combines with J gene TRBJ2-7; no definite D call. V lost 6 bases and J 1 base, leaving 10 bases between the germline ends. The CDR3 totals 13 residues. Germline V gene data show CDR1 as SGHDN and CDR2 as FVKESK. The CDR3 reads CASRSDFSYEQYF. In nucleotides, the CDR3 is TGTGCCAGCAGATCAGATTTTTCCTACGAGCAGTACTTC. The full variable domain, completed using reference TRBV14 and TRBJ2-7, is EAGVTQFPSHSVIEKGQTVTLRCDPISGHDNLYWYRRVMGKEIKFLLHFVKESKQDESGMPNNRFLAERTGGTYSTLKVQPAELEDSGVYFCASRSDFSYEQYFGPGTRLTVT.